A single sample gave rise to the 7 T cell receptor beta chains below, sequenced in a study of cytomegalovirus exposure and HLA in healthy donors. Here immunoSEQ multiplex PCR was the method, and the copy in TCRdb shows in-frame clones only, minus some. The profile shows approximately 280,000 clones, 65% to 90% of them singletons. Sequences were obtained from PBMCs. These receptor sequences come from a woman in her late teens or twenties in good health and CMV-seronegative.

This rearrangement joins TRBV7-6 to TRBJ2-5; maybe TRBD1 (6 bases). The CDR3 is 13 amino acids. Trimming removed 8 bases at V and 2 bases at J, with 12 bases between. In germline, CDR1 is SGHVS, CDR2 FNYEAQ. The CDR3 nucleotides are TGTGCCAGCTGCGACAGGATTCAAGAGACCCAGTACTTC. Encoded protein: CASCDRIQETQYF.

The chain carries TRBV19 and TRBJ1-5; tentative D call: TRBD1 (5 bases). Trimming stripped 7 bases from V and 2 bases from J, with 18 bases between. From germline, CDR1 is LNHDA and CDR2 SQIVND (reference sequence). This CDR3 has 16 residues. The CDR3: CASNPILGGGNQPQHF. The CDR3 nucleotides are TGTGCCAGTAACCCTATCCTGGGGGGGGGCAATCAGCCCCAGCATTTT.

J is TRBJ1-1 and V is TRBV30, with D unclear. Per germline, CDR1 GTSNPN and CDR2 SVGIG (reference sequence). With 2 bases removed from V and 5 bases from J, the gap between germline ends came to 12 bases. The CDR3 is 13 amino acids. The CDR3 nucleotides are TGTGCCTGGAGTCGAGGGAGAGGGACTGAAGCTTTCTTT. Residues: CAWSRGRGTEAFF.

The chain employs TRBV5-1 and TRBJ2-2; D is unclear. The germline CDR1 and CDR2 sequences are SGHRS and YFSETQ. CDR3 length equals 13 residues. Trimming removed 5 bases from V and 1 base from J, with 6 bases in between. CDR3 nucleotides: TGCGCCAGCAGAGCTGGGAACACCGGGGAGCTGTTTTTT. As protein: CASRAGNTGELFF.

With respect to this clone: Other DNA sequences of this sample code for an identical CDR3. The chain carries TRBV7-2 and TRBJ1-1; a weak D match, TRBD1 (5 bases). The ends were cut back, 1 base at V and 2 bases at J, with 11 bases in the middle. The germline V gene encodes CDR1 SGHTA and CDR2 FQGNSA. This CDR3 has 15 residues. The CDR3 region is CASSLVAGSNTEAFF. CDR3 bases: TGTGCCAGCAGCTTAGTAGCAGGGTCCAACACTGAAGCTTTCTTT.

The chain carries TRBV7-3 and TRBJ1-2; 8 bases are shared with TRBD1. This CDR3 is built from 18 residues. CDR1 is SGHTA, CDR2 FQGTGA, per germline. V was clipped by 5 bases and J by 4 bases; unmatched bases: 18. The CDR3 DNA is TGTGCCAGCAGCCCACATGGGACAGGCCCGTTTTTACCCTATGGCTACACCTTC. Protein sequence: CASSPHGTGPFLPYGYTF.

This sequence joins TRBV5-1 and TRBJ1-1; 8 bases match TRBD1. V lost 5 bases, J lost 0 bases, and 15 bases stayed unmatched. The CDR3 totals 18 residues. Germline-derived CDR1 and CDR2 are SGHRS and YFSETQ. CDR3 region: CASSLRPGGAGMNTEAFF. As DNA, the CDR3 is TGCGCCAGCAGTCTTCGCCCAGGGGGCGCGGGAATGAACACTGAAGCTTTCTTT.